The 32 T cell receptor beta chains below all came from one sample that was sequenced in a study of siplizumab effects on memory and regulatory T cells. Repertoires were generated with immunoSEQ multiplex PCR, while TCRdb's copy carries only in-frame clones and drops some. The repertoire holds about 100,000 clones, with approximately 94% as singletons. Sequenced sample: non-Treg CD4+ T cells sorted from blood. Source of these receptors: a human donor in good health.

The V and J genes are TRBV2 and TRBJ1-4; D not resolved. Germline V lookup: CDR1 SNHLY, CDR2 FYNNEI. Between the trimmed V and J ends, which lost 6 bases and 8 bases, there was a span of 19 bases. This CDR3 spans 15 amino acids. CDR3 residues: CASSDPGRSSEKLFF. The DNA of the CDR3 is TGTGCCAGCAGCGACCCCGGGAGATCCAGCGAAAAACTGTTTTTT.

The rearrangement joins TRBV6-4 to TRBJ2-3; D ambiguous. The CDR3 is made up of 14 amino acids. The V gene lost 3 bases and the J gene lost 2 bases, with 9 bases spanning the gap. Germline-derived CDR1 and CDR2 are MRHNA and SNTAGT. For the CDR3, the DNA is TGTGCCAGCAGTGAGTTCGAAGCCACAGATACGCAGTATTTT. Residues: CASSEFEATDTQYF.

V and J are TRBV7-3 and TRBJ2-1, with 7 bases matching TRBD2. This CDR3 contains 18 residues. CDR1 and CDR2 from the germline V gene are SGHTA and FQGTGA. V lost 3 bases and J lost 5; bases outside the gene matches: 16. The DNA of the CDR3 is TGTGCCAGCAGCTTGAGGCCCCAGACTAGCTGGGGAGACAATGAGCAGTTCTTC. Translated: CASSLRPQTSWGDNEQFF.

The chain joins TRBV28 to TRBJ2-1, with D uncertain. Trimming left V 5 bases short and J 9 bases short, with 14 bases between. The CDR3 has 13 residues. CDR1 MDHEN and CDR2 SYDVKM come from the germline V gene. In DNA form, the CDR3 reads TGTGCCAGCAGTGTAGCCGGTCGGGTTGAGCAGTTCTTC. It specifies CASSVAGRVEQFF.

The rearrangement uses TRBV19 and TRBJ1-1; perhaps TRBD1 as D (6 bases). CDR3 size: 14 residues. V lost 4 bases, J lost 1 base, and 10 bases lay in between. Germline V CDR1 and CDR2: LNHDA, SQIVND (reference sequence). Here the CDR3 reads CASSTGHPNTEAFF. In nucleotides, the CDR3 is TGTGCCAGTAGTACGGGACATCCGAACACTGAAGCTTTCTTT.

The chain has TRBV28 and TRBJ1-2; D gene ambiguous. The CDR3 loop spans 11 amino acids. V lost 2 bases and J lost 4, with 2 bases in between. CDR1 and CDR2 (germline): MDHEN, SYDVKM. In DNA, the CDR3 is TGTGCCAGCAGTTTAAGCTATGGCTACACCTTC. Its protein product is CASSLSYGYTF.

DNA of the CDR3: TGTGCCAGCTCTACGGGACAGCTACTTACCGAGCAGTACTTC. Amino acid sequence: CASSTGQLLTEQYF. The V call is TRBV6-5, the J call TRBJ2-7, with 7 bases identical to TRBD1. The CDR3 length is 14 residues. V lost 8 bases, J lost 6 bases, and 13 bases stayed unmatched. CDR1 and CDR2 from the germline V gene are MNHEY and SVGAGI.

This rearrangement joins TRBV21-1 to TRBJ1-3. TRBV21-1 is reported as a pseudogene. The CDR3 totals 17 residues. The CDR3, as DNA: TGTGCCAGCAGCAAAGGAAGGGTTCTTTTATGTGGAAACACCATATATTTT. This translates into CASSKGRVLLCGNTIYF.

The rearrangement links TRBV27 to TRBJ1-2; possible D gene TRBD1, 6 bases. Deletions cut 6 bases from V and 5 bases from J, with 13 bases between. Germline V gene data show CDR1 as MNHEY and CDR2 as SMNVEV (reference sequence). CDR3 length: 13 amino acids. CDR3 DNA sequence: TGTGCCAGCAGCGAAACAGGGACTTATGGCTACACCTTC. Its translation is CASSETGTYGYTF.

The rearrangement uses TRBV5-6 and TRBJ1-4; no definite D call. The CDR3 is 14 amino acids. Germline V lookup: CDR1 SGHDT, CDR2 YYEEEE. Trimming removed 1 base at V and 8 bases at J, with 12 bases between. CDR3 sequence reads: CASSLLAGNEKLFF. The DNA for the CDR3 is TGTGCCAGCAGCTTGTTGGCTGGGAACGAAAAACTGTTTTTT.

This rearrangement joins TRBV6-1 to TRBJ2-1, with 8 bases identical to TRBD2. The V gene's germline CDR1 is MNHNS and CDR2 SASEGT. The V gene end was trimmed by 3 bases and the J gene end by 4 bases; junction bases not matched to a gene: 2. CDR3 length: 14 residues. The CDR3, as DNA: TGTGCCAGCAGTGAGAAGCGGGGGTACAATGAGCAGTTCTTC. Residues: CASSEKRGYNEQFF.

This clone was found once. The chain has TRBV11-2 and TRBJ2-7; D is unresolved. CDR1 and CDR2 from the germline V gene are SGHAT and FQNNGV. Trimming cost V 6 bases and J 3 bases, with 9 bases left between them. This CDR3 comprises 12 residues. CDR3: CASRKDGYEQYF. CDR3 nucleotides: TGTGCCAGCAGAAAGGACGGCTACGAGCAGTACTTC.

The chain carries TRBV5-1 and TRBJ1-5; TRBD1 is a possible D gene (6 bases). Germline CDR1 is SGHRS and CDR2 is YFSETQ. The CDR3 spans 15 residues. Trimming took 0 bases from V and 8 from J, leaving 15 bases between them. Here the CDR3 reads CASSLGRGRSEPQHF. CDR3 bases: TGCGCCAGCAGCTTGGGCAGGGGAAGGAGCGAGCCCCAGCATTTT.

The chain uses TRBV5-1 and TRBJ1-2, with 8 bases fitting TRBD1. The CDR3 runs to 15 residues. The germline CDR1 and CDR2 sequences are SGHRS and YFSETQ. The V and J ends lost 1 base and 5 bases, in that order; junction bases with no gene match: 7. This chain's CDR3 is CASSLSLTGGYGYTF. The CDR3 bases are TGCGCCAGCAGCTTGTCCCTAACAGGGGGTTATGGCTACACCTTC. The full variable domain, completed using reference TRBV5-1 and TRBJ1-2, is KAGVTQTPRYLIKTRGQQVTLSCSPISGHRSVSWYQQTPGQGLQFLFEYFSETQRNKGNFPGRFSGRQFSNSRSEMNVSTLELGDSALYLCASSLSLTGGYGYTFGSGTRLTVV.

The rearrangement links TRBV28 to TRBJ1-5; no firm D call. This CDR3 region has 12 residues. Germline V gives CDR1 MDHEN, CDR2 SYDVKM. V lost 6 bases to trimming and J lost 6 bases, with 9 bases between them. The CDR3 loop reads CASRIISQPQHF. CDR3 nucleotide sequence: TGTGCCAGCAGAATAATCTCTCAGCCCCAGCATTTT.

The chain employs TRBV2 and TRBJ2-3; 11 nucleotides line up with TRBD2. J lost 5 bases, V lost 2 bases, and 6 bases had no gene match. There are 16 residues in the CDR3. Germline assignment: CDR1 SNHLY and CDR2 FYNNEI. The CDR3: CASSERTSGRLDTQYF. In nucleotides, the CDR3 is TGTGCCAGCAGTGAAAGGACTAGCGGGCGCCTAGATACGCAGTATTTT.

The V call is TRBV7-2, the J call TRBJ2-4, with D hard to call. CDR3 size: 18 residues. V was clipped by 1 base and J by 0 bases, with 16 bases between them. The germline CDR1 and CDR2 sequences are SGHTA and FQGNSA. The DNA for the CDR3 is TGTGCCAGCAGCTTAGACTTTTCTGCGTCCAAAGCCAAAAACATTCAGTACTTC. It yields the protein CASSLDFSASKAKNIQYF.

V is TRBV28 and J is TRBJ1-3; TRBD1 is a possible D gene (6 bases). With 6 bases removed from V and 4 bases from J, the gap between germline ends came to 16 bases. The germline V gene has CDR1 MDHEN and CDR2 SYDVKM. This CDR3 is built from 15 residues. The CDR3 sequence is CASSPTDSRGNTIYF. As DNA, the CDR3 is TGTGCCAGCAGCCCCACGGACAGCCGCGGAAACACCATATATTTT.

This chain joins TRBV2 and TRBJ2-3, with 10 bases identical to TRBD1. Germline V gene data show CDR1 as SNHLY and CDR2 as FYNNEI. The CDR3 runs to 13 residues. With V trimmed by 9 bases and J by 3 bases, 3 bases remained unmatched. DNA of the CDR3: TGTGCCAGGAAGGGACAGGGGACAGATACGCAGTATTTT. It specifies CARKGQGTDTQYF.

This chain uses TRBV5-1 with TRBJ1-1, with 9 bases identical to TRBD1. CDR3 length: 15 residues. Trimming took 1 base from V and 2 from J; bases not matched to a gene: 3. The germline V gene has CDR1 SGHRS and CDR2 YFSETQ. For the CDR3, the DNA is TGCGCCAGCAGCTTGCAACAGGGGGCTAACACTGAAGCTTTCTTT. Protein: CASSLQQGANTEAFF.

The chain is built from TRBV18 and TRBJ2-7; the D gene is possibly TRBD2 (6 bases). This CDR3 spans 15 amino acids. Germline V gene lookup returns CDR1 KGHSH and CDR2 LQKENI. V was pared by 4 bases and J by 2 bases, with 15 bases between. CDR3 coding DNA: TGTGCCAGCTCACAAACTAGCACCAGCCCCTACGAGCAGTACTTC. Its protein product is CASSQTSTSPYEQYF.

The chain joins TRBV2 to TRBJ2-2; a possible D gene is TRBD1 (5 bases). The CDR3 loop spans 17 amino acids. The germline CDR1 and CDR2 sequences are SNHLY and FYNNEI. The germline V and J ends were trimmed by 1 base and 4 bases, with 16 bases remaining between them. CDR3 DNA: TGTGCCAGCAGTGAAGGAAGGGCAGGGCGGCCCACCGGGGAGCTGTTTTTT. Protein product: CASSEGRAGRPTGELFF.

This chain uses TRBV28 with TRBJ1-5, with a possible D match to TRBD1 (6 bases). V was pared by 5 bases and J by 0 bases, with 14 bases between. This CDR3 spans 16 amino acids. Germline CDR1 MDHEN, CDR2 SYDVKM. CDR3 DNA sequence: TGTGCCAGCAGTCTGGACAGCCGTTATAGCAATCAGCCCCAGCATTTT. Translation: CASSLDSRYSNQPQHF.

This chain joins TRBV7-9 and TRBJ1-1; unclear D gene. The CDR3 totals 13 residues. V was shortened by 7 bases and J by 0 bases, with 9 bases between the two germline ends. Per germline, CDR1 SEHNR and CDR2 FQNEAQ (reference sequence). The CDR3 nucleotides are TGTGCCAGCAACCGACCGATGAACACTGAAGCTTTCTTT. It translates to CASNRPMNTEAFF.

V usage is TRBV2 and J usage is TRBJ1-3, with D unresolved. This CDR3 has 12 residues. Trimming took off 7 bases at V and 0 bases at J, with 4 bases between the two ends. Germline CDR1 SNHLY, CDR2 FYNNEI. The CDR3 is CASTSSGNTIYF. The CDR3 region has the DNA TGTGCCAGCACTAGCTCTGGAAACACCATATATTTT.

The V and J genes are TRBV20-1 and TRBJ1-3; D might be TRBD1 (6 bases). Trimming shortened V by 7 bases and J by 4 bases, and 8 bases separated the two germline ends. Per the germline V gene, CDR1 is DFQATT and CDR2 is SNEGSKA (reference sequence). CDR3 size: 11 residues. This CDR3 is CSGQEGNTIYF. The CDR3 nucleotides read TGCAGTGGACAGGAGGGAAACACCATATATTTT.

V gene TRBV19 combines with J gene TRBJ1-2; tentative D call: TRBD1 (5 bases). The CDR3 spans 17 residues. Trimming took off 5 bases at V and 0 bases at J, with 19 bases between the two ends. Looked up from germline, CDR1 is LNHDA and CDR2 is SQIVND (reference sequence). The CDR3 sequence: CASSPNKGAKANYGYTF. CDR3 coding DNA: TGTGCCAGTAGTCCCAACAAAGGGGCGAAGGCTAACTATGGCTACACCTTC. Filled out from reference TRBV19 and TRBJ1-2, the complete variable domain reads DGGITQSPKYLFRKEGQNVTLSCEQNLNHDAMYWYRQDPGQGLRLIYYSQIVNDFQKGDIAEGYSVSREKKESFPLTVTSAQKNPTAFYLCASSPNKGAKANYGYTFGSGTRLTVV.

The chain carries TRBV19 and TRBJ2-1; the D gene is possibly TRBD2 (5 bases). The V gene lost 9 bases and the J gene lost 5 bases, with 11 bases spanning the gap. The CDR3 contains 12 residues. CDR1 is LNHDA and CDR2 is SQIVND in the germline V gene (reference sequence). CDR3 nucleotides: TGTGCCAGGACGAGGGCCCACAATGAGCAGTTCTTC. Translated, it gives CARTRAHNEQFF.

DNA for the CDR3: TGTGCCAGCTCTCCGACAGGGGACGGCTACACCTTC. Its translation: CASSPTGDGYTF. This chain connects TRBV18 to TRBJ1-2, with 8 bases that match TRBD1. J gave up 8 bases and V 6 bases, and 5 bases lay outside the gene matches. The CDR3 totals 12 residues. Germline CDR1 and CDR2: KGHSH and LQKENI.

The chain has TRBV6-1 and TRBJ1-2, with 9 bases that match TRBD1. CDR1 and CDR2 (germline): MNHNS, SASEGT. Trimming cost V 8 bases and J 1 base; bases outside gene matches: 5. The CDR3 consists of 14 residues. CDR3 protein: CASETGGVNYGYTF. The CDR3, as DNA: TGTGCCAGCGAGACAGGGGGAGTTAACTATGGCTACACCTTC.

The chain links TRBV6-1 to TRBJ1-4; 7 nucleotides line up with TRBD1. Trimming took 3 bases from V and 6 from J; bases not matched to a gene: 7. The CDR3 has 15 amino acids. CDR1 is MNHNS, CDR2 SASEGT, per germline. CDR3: CASSDLTGRYEKLFF. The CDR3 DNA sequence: TGTGCCAGCAGTGACCTGACAGGGAGATATGAAAAACTGTTTTTT.

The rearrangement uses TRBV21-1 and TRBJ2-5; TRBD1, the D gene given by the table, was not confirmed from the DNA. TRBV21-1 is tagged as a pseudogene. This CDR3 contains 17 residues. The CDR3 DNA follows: TGTGCCAGCAGCAAAGAGGACAGGGTGAGTGGTCAAGAGACCCAGTACTTC. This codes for CASSKEDRVSGQETQYF.